This T cell receptor beta chain was captured in a study of T cell changes during pregnancy in multiple sclerosis. A single count supports this clone. Germline V gene sequence: CDR1 SGHTA, CDR2 FQGTGA. The CDR3 extends over 15 amino acids. V was trimmed by 1 base and J by 0 bases, leaving 9 bases between them. Profiling relied on immunoSEQ multiplex PCR, and the TCRdb table lists in-frame clones only, not all of them. The sample lists some 83,000 clones, about nine tenths seen once, with 3.5% in the top ten. The J gene is TRBJ1-1, the V gene TRBV7-3; D is uncertain. The TCR originated in a female donor in good health, serving as a control in a pregnancy study. Some clones in this sample may be carry-over from other donors' samples. Sequences were derived from PBMCs, sampled in the first trimester of pregnancy. CDR3 nucleotide sequence: TGTGCCAGCAGCTTAAGTGCAGGTTTGAACACTGAAGCTTTCTTT. This sequence encodes CASSLSAGLNTEAFF.